This T cell receptor beta chain was profiled in a study of OX40 agonist ivuxolimab in advanced cancers. Turning to the study itself: Ivuxolimab was administered intravenously to patients at 0.01 to 10 mg/kg every 2 weeks. Points from the study as a whole: It was not determined which antigens were specifically recognized by the peripheral T cells that had undergone clonal expansion. There was clonal expansion of CD4+ and CD8+ blood T cells by week 6 at 0.1 to 3.0 mg/kg.

Germline V CDR1 and CDR2: SGHDT, YYEEEE. Deletions cut 0 bases from V and 6 bases from J, with 11 bases between. The CDR3 sequence is 14 residues long. Some clones are missing from TCRdb's copy, which holds only in-frame ones; the method was immunoSEQ multiplex PCR. The sample has 70,000 or so clones, 88% seen once. Remarks on this clone: Its specificity is unknown.

The sequence was collected from an adult with an advanced solid tumor such as melanoma, head and neck, liver or kidney cancer. The chain is built from TRBV5-6 and TRBJ2-3, with D unclear. Sequencing was performed on CD4+ or CD8+ T cells sorted from blood, taken in a trial of the OX40 agonist ivuxolimab. CDR3 nucleotides: TGTGCCAGCAGCTTGGGGGTGAATGAGGATACGCAGTATTTT. This sequence encodes CASSLGVNEDTQYF.